This T cell receptor beta chain stems from a study of CD8 T cells in ankylosing spondylitis. Study conclusions and caveats: Characteristic of ankylosing spondylitis blood, it appeared, was a TCR beta motif comprising several highly homologous variants.

The CDR3 runs 16 residues. The ends lost 3 bases at V and 5 bases at J; junction bases unmatched: 5. Comments on this clonotype: Its target is unknown.

Molecular-barcoded quantitative 5'-RACE produced these TCR beta libraries. TCRdb re-derived calls from the 5' RACE reads in MiXCR, one entry per CDR3 protein. Among 250,000 to 350,000 distinct CDR3 sequences listed, around 20% were seen once. The chain has TRBV12-3 or TRBV12-4 and TRBJ2-2, with TRBD2 identical over 11 bases. This TCR was sampled from a female donor with ankylosing spondylitis or in good health (not recorded which). Specimen: blood, either unsorted or a sorted T cell fraction (not recorded which). CDR3 loop: CASSLRLAGRTGELFF. CDR3 DNA sequence: TGTGCCAGCAGTTTGAGACTAGCGGGACGAACCGGGGAGCTGTTTTTT.